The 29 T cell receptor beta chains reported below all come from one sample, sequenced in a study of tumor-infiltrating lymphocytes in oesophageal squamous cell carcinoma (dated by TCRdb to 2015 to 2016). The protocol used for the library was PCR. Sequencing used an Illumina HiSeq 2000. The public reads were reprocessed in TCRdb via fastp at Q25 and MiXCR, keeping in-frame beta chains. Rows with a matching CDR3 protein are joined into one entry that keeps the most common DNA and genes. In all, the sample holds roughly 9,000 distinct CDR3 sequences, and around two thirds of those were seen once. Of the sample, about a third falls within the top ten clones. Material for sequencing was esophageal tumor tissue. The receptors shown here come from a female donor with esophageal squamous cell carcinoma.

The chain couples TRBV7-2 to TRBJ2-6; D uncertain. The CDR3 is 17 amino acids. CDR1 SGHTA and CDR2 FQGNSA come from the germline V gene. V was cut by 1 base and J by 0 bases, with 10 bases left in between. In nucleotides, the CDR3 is TGTGCCAGCAGCTTAGGGGCTCAAGGCTCTGGGGCCAACGTCCTGACTTTC. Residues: CASSLGAQGSGANVLTF.

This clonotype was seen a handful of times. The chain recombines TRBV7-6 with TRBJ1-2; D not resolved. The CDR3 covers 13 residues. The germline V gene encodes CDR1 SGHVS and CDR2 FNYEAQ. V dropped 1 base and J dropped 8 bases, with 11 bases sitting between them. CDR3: CASSLDSKRGYTF. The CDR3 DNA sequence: TGTGCCAGCAGCTTAGACTCTAAGAGGGGCTACACCTTC.

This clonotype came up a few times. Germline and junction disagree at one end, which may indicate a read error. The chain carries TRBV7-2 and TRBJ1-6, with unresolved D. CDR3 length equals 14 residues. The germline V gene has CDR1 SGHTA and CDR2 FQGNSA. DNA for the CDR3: TGTGCCAGCAGCTTAGCGGGAGGGCCTTACGAGCAGTACTTT. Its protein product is CASSLAGGPYEQYF.

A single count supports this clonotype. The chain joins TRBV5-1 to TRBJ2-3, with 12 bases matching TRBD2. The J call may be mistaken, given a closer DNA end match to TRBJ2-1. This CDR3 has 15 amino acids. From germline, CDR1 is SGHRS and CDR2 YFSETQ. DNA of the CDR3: TGCGCCAGCAGTAGACTAGCGGGAGCGGGGAATGAGCAGTTCTTC. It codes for CASSRLAGAGNEQFF.

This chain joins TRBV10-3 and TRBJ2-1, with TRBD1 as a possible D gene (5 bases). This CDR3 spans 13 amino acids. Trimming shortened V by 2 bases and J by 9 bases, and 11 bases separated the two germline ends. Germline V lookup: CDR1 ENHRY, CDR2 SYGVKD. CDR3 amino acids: CAISEVQGPEQFF. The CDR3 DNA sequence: TGTGCCATCAGTGAGGTCCAGGGTCCTGAGCAGTTCTTC.

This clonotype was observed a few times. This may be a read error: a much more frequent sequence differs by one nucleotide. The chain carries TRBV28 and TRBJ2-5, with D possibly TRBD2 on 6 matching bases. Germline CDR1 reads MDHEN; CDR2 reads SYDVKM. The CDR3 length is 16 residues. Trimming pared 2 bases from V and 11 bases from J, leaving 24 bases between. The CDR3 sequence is CASSLPSEGGYNEQYF. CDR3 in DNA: TGTGCCAGCAGTTTACCCTCGGAGGGCGGCTACAATGAGCAGTACTTC.

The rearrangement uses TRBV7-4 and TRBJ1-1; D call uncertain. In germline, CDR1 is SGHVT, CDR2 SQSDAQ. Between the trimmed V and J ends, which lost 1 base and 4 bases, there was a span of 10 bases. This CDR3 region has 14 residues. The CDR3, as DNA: TGTGCCAGCAGCTTAGTGCGCACCTCCACTGAAGCTTTCTTT. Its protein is CASSLVRTSTEAFF. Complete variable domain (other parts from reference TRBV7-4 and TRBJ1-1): GAGVSQSPRYKVAKRGRDVALRCDSISGHVTLYWYRQTLGQGSEVLTYSQSDAQRDKSGRPSGRFSAERPERSVSTLKIQRTEQGDSAVYLCASSLVRTSTEAFFGQGTRLTVV.

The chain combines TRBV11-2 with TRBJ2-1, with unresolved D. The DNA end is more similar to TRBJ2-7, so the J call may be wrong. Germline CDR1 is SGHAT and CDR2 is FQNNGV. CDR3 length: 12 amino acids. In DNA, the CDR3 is TGTGCCAGCAGCCCGCAGGCCTACGAGCAGTACTTC. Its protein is CASSPQAYEQYF.

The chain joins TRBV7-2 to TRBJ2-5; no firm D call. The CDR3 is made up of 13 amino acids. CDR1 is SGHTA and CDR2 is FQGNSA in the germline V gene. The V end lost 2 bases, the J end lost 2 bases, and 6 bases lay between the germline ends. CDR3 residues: CASSLLIQETQYF. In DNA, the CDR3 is TGTGCCAGCAGCTTACTAATTCAAGAGACCCAGTACTTC. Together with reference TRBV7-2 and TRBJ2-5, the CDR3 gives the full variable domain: GAGVSQSPSNKVTEKGKDVELRCDPISGHTALYWYRQSLGQGLEFLIYFQGNSAPDKSGLPSDRFSAERTGGSVSTLTIQRTQQEDSAVYLCASSLLIQETQYFGPGTRLLVL.

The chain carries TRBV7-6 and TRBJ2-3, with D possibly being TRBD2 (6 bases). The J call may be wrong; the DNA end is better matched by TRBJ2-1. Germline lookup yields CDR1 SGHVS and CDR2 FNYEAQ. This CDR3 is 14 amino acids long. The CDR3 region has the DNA TGTGCCAGCAGCTTCGTTGGCGGGATCTATGAGCAGTTCTTC. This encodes CASSFVGGIYEQFF.

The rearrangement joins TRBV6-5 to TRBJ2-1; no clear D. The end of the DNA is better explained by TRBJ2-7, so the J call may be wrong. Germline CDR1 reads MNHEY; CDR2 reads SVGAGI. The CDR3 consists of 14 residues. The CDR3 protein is CASTLKGSSYEQYF. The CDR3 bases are TGTGCCAGCACTCTAAAGGGCTCCTCCTACGAGCAGTACTTC.

This CDR3 is CASSAQGGHNYGYTF. In DNA, the CDR3 is TGTGCCAGCAGTGCTCAGGGGGGGCATAACTATGGCTACACCTTC. This chain connects TRBV28 to TRBJ1-2; 7 nucleotides match TRBD1. Germline-derived CDR1 and CDR2 are MDHEN and SYDVKM. CDR3 size: 15 residues. V shed 5 bases and J 1 base; nucleotides not matched to a gene: 7.

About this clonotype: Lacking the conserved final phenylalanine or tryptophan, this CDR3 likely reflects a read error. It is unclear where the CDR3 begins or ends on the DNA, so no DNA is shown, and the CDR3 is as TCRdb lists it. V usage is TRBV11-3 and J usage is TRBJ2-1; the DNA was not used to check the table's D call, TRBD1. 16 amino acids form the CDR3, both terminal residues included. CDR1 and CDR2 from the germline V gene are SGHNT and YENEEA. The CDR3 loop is CASSTRQGNYGYTFGS.

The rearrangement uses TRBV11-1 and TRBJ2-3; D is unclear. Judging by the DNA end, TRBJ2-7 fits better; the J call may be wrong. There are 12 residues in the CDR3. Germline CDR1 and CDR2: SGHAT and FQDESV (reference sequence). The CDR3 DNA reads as TGTGCCAGCAGCTTAGAGGCTAGTGAGCAGTACTTC. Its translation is CASSLEASEQYF.

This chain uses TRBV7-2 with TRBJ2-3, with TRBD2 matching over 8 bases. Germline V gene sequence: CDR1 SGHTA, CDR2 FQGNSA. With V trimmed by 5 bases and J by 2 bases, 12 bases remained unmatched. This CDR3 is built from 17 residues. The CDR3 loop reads CASSRRGLAISTDTQYF. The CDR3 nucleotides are TGTGCCAGCAGCAGACGTGGACTAGCAATTTCCACAGATACGCAGTATTTT. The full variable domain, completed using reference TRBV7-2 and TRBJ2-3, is GAGVSQSPSNKVTEKGKDVELRCDPISGHTALYWYRQSLGQGLEFLIYFQGNSAPDKSGLPSDRFSAERTGGSVSTLTIQRTQQEDSAVYLCASSRRGLAISTDTQYFGPGTRLTVL.

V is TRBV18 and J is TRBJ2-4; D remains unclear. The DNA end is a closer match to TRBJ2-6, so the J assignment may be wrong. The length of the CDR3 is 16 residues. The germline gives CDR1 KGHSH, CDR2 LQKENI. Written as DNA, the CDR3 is TGTGCCAGCTCACCACCAGGCCCGTTTGGGGCCAACGTCCTGACTTTC. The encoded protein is CASSPPGPFGANVLTF.

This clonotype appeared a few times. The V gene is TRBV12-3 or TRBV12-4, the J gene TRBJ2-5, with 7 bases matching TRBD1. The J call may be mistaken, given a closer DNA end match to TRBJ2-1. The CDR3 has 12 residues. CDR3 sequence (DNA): TGTGCCAGCAGTCCGGACAGGAATGAGCAGTTCTTC. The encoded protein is CASSPDRNEQFF.

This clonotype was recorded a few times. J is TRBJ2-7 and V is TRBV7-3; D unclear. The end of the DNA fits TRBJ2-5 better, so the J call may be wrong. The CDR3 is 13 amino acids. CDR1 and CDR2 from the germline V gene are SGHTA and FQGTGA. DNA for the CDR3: TGTGCCAGCAGCTTAATGGCACAAGAGACCCAGTACTTC. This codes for CASSLMAQETQYF.

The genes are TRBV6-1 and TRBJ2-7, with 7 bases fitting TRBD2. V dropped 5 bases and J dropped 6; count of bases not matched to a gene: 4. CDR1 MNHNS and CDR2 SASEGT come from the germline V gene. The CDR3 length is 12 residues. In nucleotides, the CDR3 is TGTGCCAGCAGTAAACCTAGCGGCGAGCAGTACTTC. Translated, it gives CASSKPSGEQYF.

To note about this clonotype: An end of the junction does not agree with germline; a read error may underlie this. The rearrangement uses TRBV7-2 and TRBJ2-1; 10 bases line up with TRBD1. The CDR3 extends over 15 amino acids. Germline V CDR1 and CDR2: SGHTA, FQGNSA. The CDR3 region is CASSSGQGGNSPLHF. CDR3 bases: TGTGCCAGCAGCTCCGGACAGGGGGGAAATTCACCCCTCCACTTC.

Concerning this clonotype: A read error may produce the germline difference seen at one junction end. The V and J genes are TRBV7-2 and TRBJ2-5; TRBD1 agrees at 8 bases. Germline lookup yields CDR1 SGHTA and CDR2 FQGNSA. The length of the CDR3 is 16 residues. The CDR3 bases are TGTGCCAGCAGCCGAGACAGGGGCGCCTATAATTCACCCCTCCACTTC. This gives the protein CASSRDRGAYNSPLHF.

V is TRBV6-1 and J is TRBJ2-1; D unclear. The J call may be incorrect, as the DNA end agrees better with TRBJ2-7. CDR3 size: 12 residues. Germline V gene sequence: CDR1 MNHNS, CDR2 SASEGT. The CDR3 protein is CASRSTTYEQYF. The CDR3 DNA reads TGTGCCAGCAGAAGCACGACCTACGAGCAGTACTTC.

The CDR3: CASSYSKGTLSSYNSPLHF. CDR3 sequence (DNA): TGTGCCAGCAGTTACTCGAAGGGAACTTTGAGCTCCTATAATTCACCCCTCCACTTT. The chain combines TRBV6-7 with TRBJ1-6; no definite D call. TRBV6-7 is marked as an open reading frame, function uncertain. V was clipped by 0 bases and J by 0 bases, with 15 bases between them. This CDR3 contains 19 residues.

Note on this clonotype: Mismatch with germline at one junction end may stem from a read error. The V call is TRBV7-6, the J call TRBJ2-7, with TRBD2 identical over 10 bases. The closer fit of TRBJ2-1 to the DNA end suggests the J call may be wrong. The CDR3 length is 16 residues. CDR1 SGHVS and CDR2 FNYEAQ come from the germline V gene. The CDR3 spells CASSLGSGGAYNEQFF. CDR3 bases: TGTGCTAGCAGCCTAGGAAGCGGGGGGGCCTACAATGAGCAGTTCTTC.

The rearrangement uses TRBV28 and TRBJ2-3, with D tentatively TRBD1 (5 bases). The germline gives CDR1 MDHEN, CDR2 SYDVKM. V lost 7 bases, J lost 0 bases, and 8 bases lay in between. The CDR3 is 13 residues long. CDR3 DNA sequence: TGTGCCAGCATCGACAGTAGCACAGATACGCAGTATTTT. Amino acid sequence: CASIDSSTDTQYF.

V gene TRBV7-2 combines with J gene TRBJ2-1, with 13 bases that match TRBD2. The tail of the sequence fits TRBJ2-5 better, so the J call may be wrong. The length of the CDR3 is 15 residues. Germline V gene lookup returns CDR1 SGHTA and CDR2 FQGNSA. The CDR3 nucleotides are TGTGCCACCACACCGGGACTAGCGGGAAGGGAGACCCAGTACTTC. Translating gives CATTPGLAGRETQYF.

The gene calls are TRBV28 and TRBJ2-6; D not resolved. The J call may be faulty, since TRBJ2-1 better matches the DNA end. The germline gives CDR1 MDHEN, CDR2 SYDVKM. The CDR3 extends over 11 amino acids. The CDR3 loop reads CASRIYNEQFF. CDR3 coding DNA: TGTGCCAGCAGAATATACAATGAGCAGTTCTTC.

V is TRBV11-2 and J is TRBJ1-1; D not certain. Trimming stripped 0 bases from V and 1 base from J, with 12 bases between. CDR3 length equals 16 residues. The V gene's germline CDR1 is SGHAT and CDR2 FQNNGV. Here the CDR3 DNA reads TGTGCCAGCAGCTTAGAGAGTTACAGACGGAACACTGAAGCTTTCTTT. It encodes CASSLESYRRNTEAFF.

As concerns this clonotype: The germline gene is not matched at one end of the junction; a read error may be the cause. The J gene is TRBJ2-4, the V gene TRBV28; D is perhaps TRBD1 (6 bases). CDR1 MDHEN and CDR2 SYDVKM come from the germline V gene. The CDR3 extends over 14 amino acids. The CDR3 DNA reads TGTGCCAGCAGTATCCAGGGGCGCAATTCACCCCTCCACTTC. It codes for CASSIQGRNSPLHF.